This TCR beta chain was profiled in a study of a mutant IDH1 vaccine in newly diagnosed glioma. Study conclusions and caveats: Of all patients, around 94% showed vaccine-induced immune responses.

Time point meaning: baseline, week 1 (first vaccination visit). Treatment defined: pre-vaccination baseline after standard-of-care therapy. Points on this clone: Its matching antigen is unknown.

Assay: immunoSEQ multiplex PCR; the TCRdb copy retains only in-frame clones and omits some. The profile covers some 90,000 clones, with approximately 80% appearing a single time and roughly 5% taken by the ten largest. Trimming took 0 bases from V and 5 from J, leaving 14 bases between them. From germline, CDR1 is SGHRS and CDR2 YFSETQ. The CDR3 is made up of 15 amino acids. This TCR was recovered from a man between 35 and 55 years old with glioma. Some clones in this sample may be carry-over from other donors' samples. This chain connects TRBV5-1 to TRBJ2-5; no reliable D call. Material: PBMCs, obtained from a glioma patient treated with radiotherapy, temozolomide or both. The CDR3 DNA is TGCGCCAGCAGCTTGGACTGGGCGAGTTGGGAGACCCAGTACTTC. Protein: CASSLDWASWETQYF.